One sample yielded the 10 T cell receptor beta chains listed below, sequenced in a study of cytomegalovirus exposure and HLA in healthy donors. Profiled with immunoSEQ multiplex PCR; TCRdb holds only in-frame clones, not every one. In the table there are 200,000 to 250,000 clones, around 90% of which are singletons. Sequences were obtained from PBMCs. The receptors come from a woman younger than 30 in good health and CMV-seronegative.

J is TRBJ2-2 and V is TRBV19; TRBD1 matches 9 bases. Germline CDR1 reads LNHDA; CDR2 reads SQIVND (reference sequence). This CDR3 contains 18 residues. V lost 8 bases to trimming and J lost 5 bases; unmatched junction nucleotides: 18. The CDR3 coding sequence is TGTGCCAGTCCGACTACCCCGGGACAGGGATCGAGAACCGGGGAGCTGTTTTTT. Its translation: CASPTTPGQGSRTGELFF. The entire variable domain, with the rest obtained from reference TRBV19 and TRBJ2-2, is as follows: DGGITQSPKYLFRKEGQNVTLSCEQNLNHDAMYWYRQDPGQGLRLIYYSQIVNDFQKGDIAEGYSVSREKKESFPLTVTSAQKNPTAFYLCASPTTPGQGSRTGELFFGEGSRLTVL.

The J gene is TRBJ2-5, the V gene TRBV7-9, with TRBD1 matching 8 bases. J gave up 5 bases and V 4 bases, and 6 bases lay outside the gene matches. CDR3 length equals 14 residues. Germline CDR1 reads SEHNR; CDR2 reads FQNEAQ (reference sequence). The CDR3 DNA reads TGTGCCAGCAGCTCTAGACAGGGGTGGGAGACCCAGTACTTC. Translating it yields CASSSRQGWETQYF.

The chain carries TRBV30 and TRBJ2-7; perhaps TRBD2 as D (5 bases). Trimming cost V 7 bases and J 4 bases, with 11 bases left between them. This CDR3 region has 11 residues. Germline V lookup: CDR1 GTSNPN, CDR2 SVGIG (reference sequence). The CDR3 DNA follows: TGTGCCTTGGAGAGGGAGTACGAGCAGTACTTC. It specifies CALEREYEQYF.

Comment on this clone: This sample includes further DNA sequences coding for the same CDR3. In DNA, the CDR3 is TGCGCCAGCAGCCTAACAGGGGGGCAAGAGACCCAGTACTTC. Protein product: CASSLTGGQETQYF. This sequence joins TRBV5-1 and TRBJ2-5; 8 bases line up with TRBD1. This CDR3 contains 14 residues. With 4 bases clipped from V and 2 bases from J, the junction kept 4 bases outside the gene matches. Germline loops: CDR1 SGHRS, CDR2 YFSETQ. Filled out from reference TRBV5-1 and TRBJ2-5, the complete variable domain reads KAGVTQTPRYLIKTRGQQVTLSCSPISGHRSVSWYQQTPGQGLQFLFEYFSETQRNKGNFPGRFSGRQFSNSRSEMNVSTLELGDSALYLCASSLTGGQETQYFGPGTRLLVL.

V usage is TRBV5-1 and J usage is TRBJ1-1; 7 nucleotides match TRBD1. CDR1 and CDR2 from the germline V gene are SGHRS and YFSETQ. The ends lost 4 bases at V and 2 bases at J; junction bases unmatched: 8. The CDR3 is made up of 15 amino acids. DNA of the CDR3: TGCGCCAGCAGCCCGGTAAGGGGGCGTAACACTGAAGCTTTCTTT. This translates into CASSPVRGRNTEAFF.

V is TRBV30 and J is TRBJ1-2, with D unclear. Germline CDR1 reads GTSNPN; CDR2 reads SVGIG (reference sequence). V was clipped by 1 base and J by 6 bases, with 6 bases between them. This CDR3 is 11 amino acids long. CDR3 DNA: TGTGCCTGGAGTGAATTAGATGGCTACACCTTC. Translating it yields CAWSELDGYTF.

The chain couples TRBV28 to TRBJ2-7, with 10 bases identical to TRBD1. J was trimmed by 1 base and V by 4 bases; bases with no gene match: 7. Germline loops: CDR1 MDHEN, CDR2 SYDVKM. The CDR3 covers 16 residues. The CDR3 loop reads CASSSPGQGRSYEQYF. DNA of the CDR3: TGTGCCAGCAGTTCCCCGGGACAGGGGAGATCCTACGAGCAGTACTTC.

V and J are TRBV4-2 and TRBJ2-5; TRBD2 matches 10 bases. Unmatched junction bases numbered 12, after V lost 4 bases and J lost 4 bases. Germline V gene data show CDR1 as LGHNA and CDR2 as YNFKEQ. This CDR3 region has 17 residues. The CDR3 bases are TGTGCCAGCAGCCGAGAAGGAACTAGCGGGATTGGAGAGACCCAGTACTTC. It yields the protein CASSREGTSGIGETQYF.

The chain employs TRBV29-1 and TRBJ2-3; 8 bases align to TRBD1. Germline-derived CDR1 and CDR2 are SQVTM and ANQGSEA. V shed 3 bases, J shed 3 bases, and the junction held 2 bases outside the gene matches. The CDR3 contains 13 residues. The CDR3 loop is CSVERQGTDTQYF. In DNA, the CDR3 is TGCAGCGTTGAGCGACAGGGGACAGATACGCAGTATTTT.

This clone has only one observation. The V gene is TRBV11-2, the J gene TRBJ1-4; possibly TRBD1 for D (6 bases). The germline gives CDR1 SGHAT, CDR2 FQNNGV. This CDR3 has 15 amino acids. V dropped 1 base and J dropped 16 bases, with 22 bases sitting between them. CDR3 amino acids: CASSLVAGAGDIGFF. The CDR3 bases are TGTGCCAGCAGCTTAGTGGCGGGGGCAGGGGACATAGGGTTTTTT.